This T cell receptor (beta chain) is from a study of neurological immune-mediated disorders. General observations from the study: HTLV-1-associated myelopathy led in TCR clonal expansion, while multiple sclerosis ranked lowest, below healthy controls.

This clonotype came up many times. Its antigen remains unknown. The cDNA was generated by 5'RACE with 10-nucleotide random UMIs. TCRdb processed the 5' RACE reads anew with MiXCR; each CDR3 protein has one entry. The table shows some 31,000 distinct CDR3 sequences, with about 4.5% occurring only once. The germline gives CDR1 PRHDT, CDR2 FYEKMQ (reference sequence). The length of the CDR3 is 14 residues. Trimming took off 7 bases at V and 4 bases at J, with 16 bases between the two ends. This clonotype originated in a man aged 18 to 35 in good health. This chain joins TRBV13 and TRBJ2-5, with D tentatively TRBD2 (5 bases). Sample: PBMCs. The CDR3 region has the DNA TGTGCCAGCACTTTCTCGGGGAACCGAGAGACCCAGTACTTC. This sequence encodes CASTFSGNRETQYF. The variable domain in full, completed from reference TRBV13 and TRBJ2-5, reads AAGVIQSPRHLIKEKRETATLKCYPIPRHDTVYWYQQGPGQDPQFLISFYEKMQSDKGSIPDRFSAQQFSDYHSELNMSSLELGDSALYFCASTFSGNRETQYFGPGTRLLVL.